Following are 15 T cell receptor beta chains from one sample sequenced in a study of T-cell memory formation after mild COVID-19. TCRdb re-derived calls from the 5' RACE reads in MiXCR, one entry per CDR3 protein. Seen here are 200,000 to 300,000 distinct CDR3 sequences, 16% observed once, and the top ten hold 20% to 25%. Sample: PBMCs or a T cell subset sorted from them (not recorded which). The receptors derive from a man aged 18 to 30 who had mild COVID-19 (a few samples of this study predate the infection). Cell type and time point are not known.

The rearrangement links TRBV12-3 or TRBV12-4 to TRBJ1-2, with D uncertain. The CDR3 contains 13 residues. V was clipped by 7 bases and J by 6 bases, with 15 bases between them. The CDR3 spells CASKDPRGHGYTF. CDR3 bases: TGTGCCAGCAAAGACCCCCGAGGCCATGGCTACACCTTC.

This clonotype was observed at least ten times. The junction and the germline gene differ at one end; a read error may be behind it. The rearrangement links TRBV5-1 to TRBJ2-3, with 7 bases fitting TRBD2. The length of the CDR3 is 13 residues. From germline, CDR1 is SGHRS and CDR2 YFSETQ. The CDR3 region is CASSLRGTDTQYF. The CDR3 nucleotides read TGTGCCAGCAGCTTGCGGGGGACAGATACGCAGTATTTT.

This clonotype appeared a few times. The V gene is TRBV5-1, the J gene TRBJ2-2, with 8 bases fitting TRBD2. Germline V gene data show CDR1 as SGHRS and CDR2 as YFSETQ. The CDR3 runs 15 residues. Unmatched junction bases numbered 2, after V lost 0 bases and J lost 4 bases. CDR3 DNA: TGCGCCAGCAGCTTGGCTGGACTAGCCACCGGGGAGCTGTTTTTT. Protein sequence: CASSLAGLATGELFF.

The chain joins TRBV2 to TRBJ2-3; no definite D call. CDR3 length equals 11 residues. Germline lookup yields CDR1 SNHLY and CDR2 FYNNEI. V was shortened by 5 bases and J by 4 bases, with 4 bases between the two germline ends. CDR3 sequence (DNA): TGTGCCAGCAGTAATCCAGATACGCAGTATTTT. Encoded protein: CASSNPDTQYF.

There are a few counts of this clonotype. The V gene is TRBV7-2, the J gene TRBJ2-6; D is unclear. The CDR3 has 14 amino acids. V lost 3 bases and J 0 bases, leaving 3 bases between the germline ends. Germline-derived CDR1 and CDR2 are SGHTA and FQGNSA. The CDR3 sequence: CASSFLSGANVLTF. CDR3 coding DNA: TGTGCCAGCAGCTTCCTCTCTGGGGCCAACGTCCTGACTTTC.

Ten or more counts support this clonotype. The rearrangement joins TRBV6-5 to TRBJ2-3, with D possibly TRBD2 on 5 matching bases. Germline loops: CDR1 MNHEY, CDR2 SVGAGI. Trimming took 6 bases from V and 5 from J, leaving 12 bases between them. The CDR3 runs to 13 residues. CDR3 protein: CASSLRAGDTQYF. The CDR3, as DNA: TGTGCCAGCAGCCTACGTGCGGGAGATACGCAGTATTTT.

The chain carries TRBV7-2 and TRBJ1-6; D is unresolved. Trimming stripped 2 bases from V and 14 bases from J, with 19 bases between. Germline V gene lookup returns CDR1 SGHTA and CDR2 FQGNSA. This CDR3 is 15 amino acids long. DNA for the CDR3: TGTGCCAGCAGCTTATCGGCCGGACCAGTTGGGGCCCTCCACTTT. Protein: CASSLSAGPVGALHF.

This clonotype occurred a few times. This sequence joins TRBV5-6 and TRBJ2-5; 9 bases align to TRBD2. The CDR3 contains 16 residues. Germline loops: CDR1 SGHDT, CDR2 YYEEEE. The V gene end was trimmed by 4 bases and the J gene end by 4 bases; junction bases not matched to a gene: 11. The CDR3 protein is CASSRSGLRGGETQYF. The DNA of the CDR3 is TGTGCCAGCAGCCGATCAGGACTGCGGGGGGGAGAGACCCAGTACTTC.

As to this clonotype: This could be a read error, since a much larger clone is one nucleotide away. V gene TRBV7-2 combines with J gene TRBJ1-2; D is possibly TRBD1 (5 bases). Looked up from germline, CDR1 is SGHTA and CDR2 is FQGNSA. V lost 5 bases and J 2 bases, leaving 12 bases between the germline ends. This CDR3 has 14 amino acids. The CDR3 sequence: CASSLCGDNYGYTF. CDR3 coding DNA: TGTGCCAGCAGCCTATGTGGGGACAACTATGGCTACACCTTC.

This rearrangement joins TRBV29-1 to TRBJ1-2; tentatively, D is TRBD1 (5 bases). Germline lookup yields CDR1 SQVTM and CDR2 ANQGSEA. Trimming removed 1 base from V and 8 bases from J, with 17 bases in between. The CDR3 spans 14 residues. The CDR3 sequence: CSVEGGRDFYGYTF. The DNA of the CDR3 is TGCAGCGTTGAAGGTGGCAGGGATTTCTACGGCTACACCTTC.

The CDR3 reads CASSYSTGGDYEQYF. CDR3 DNA: TGTGCCAGCAGCTACAGCACAGGGGGGGACTACGAGCAGTACTTC. V gene TRBV7-7 combines with J gene TRBJ2-7, with a possible D match to TRBD1 (8 bases). Trimming cost V 4 bases and J 3 bases, with 16 bases left between them. The germline CDR1 and CDR2 sequences are SSHAT and FNYEAQ (reference sequence). CDR3 size: 15 residues. Full variable domain (outside the CDR3, taken from reference TRBV7-7 and TRBJ2-7): GAGVSQSPRYKVTKRGQDVTLRCDPISSHATLYWYQQALGQGPEFLTYFNYEAQPDKSGLPSDRFSAERPEGSISTLTIQRTEQRDSAMYRCASSYSTGGDYEQYFGPGTRLTVT.

The chain has TRBV5-1 and TRBJ2-5; TRBD2 might be the D (6 bases). Germline CDR1 is SGHRS and CDR2 is YFSETQ. V lost 4 bases, J lost 3 bases, and 10 bases lay in between. The CDR3 covers 13 residues. The CDR3 region is CASSMIAEETQYF. The CDR3 coding sequence is TGCGCCAGCAGCATGATAGCGGAAGAGACCCAGTACTTC.

This clonotype has at least ten counts. The chain employs TRBV5-6 and TRBJ2-5; D is possibly TRBD1 (6 bases). Germline V lookup: CDR1 SGHDT, CDR2 YYEEEE. Trimming removed 1 base from V and 7 bases from J, with 17 bases in between. The CDR3 runs to 15 residues. Here the CDR3 DNA reads TGTGCCAGCAGCTTGTGGGGGCGCGGGTTCGGGACCCAGTACTTC. Residues: CASSLWGRGFGTQYF. Combining the CDR3 with reference TRBV5-6 and TRBJ2-5 gives the whole variable domain DAGVTQSPTHLIKTRGQQVTLRCSPKSGHDTVSWYQQALGQGPQFIFQYYEEEERQRGNFPDRFSGHQFPNYSSELNVNALLLGDSALYLCASSLWGRGFGTQYFGPGTRLLVL.

This chain uses TRBV5-1 with TRBJ2-5; unclear D gene. Germline values: CDR1 SGHRS, CDR2 YFSETQ. The ends were cut back, 3 bases at V and 3 bases at J, with 15 bases in the middle. This CDR3 is built from 15 residues. The CDR3 sequence: CASSSFWGSEETQYF. CDR3 coding DNA: TGCGCCAGCAGCTCGTTTTGGGGTTCGGAAGAGACCCAGTACTTC.

This clonotype showed up just a few times. The V and J genes are TRBV5-1 and TRBJ2-5; a weak D match, TRBD2 (6 bases). Deletions cut 0 bases from V and 5 bases from J, with 11 bases between. This CDR3 spans 14 amino acids. CDR1 and CDR2 from the germline V gene are SGHRS and YFSETQ. CDR3 amino acids: CASSLGLGVETQYF. The DNA for the CDR3 is TGCGCCAGCAGCTTGGGACTAGGGGTGGAGACCCAGTACTTC.